What follows describes a single T cell receptor (beta chain). The antigen this receptor binds is unknown. Base-call qualities are not available, and no considerably larger clone is one nucleotide away. The data were taken from a study of blood T cell repertoires in COVID-19 (dated by TCRdb to the early 2020s). Some background on the complete study: Collaborator samples came from the United States, Italy and Spain and covered acute and convalescent phases of COVID-19. The repertoires were released in a freely available public database intended as a resource for research on the immune response to SARS-CoV-2. Samples came from the ongoing ImmuneRACE study (first 160 participants) plus 1,254 subjects from 6 global collaborators. The prospective study material was composed of cDNA or gDNA derived from T cells, B-cell-depleted T cells, or PBMCs. The dataset comprised deeply sampled blood TCRbeta repertoires from subjects exposed to, actively infected with, or recovered from COVID-19. The sample metadata nearly always contained a de-identified subject ID, COVID-19 status, age in years and sex. HLA class I and class II types, where available, came from metadata supplied by the sample provider rather than from assay-based typing.

Findings and caveats that apply to the study as a whole: The amount of clinical and demographic metadata varied by source and participant and was provided uncurated.

Each collaborating institution followed its own protocols to collect whole blood in K2EDTA tubes. For TCRbeta analysis, collaborators shipped samples as frozen whole blood, isolated PBMCs, or DNA extracted from either of those sample types. The immunoSEQ Assay, a bias-controlled multiplex PCR, was used to amplify TCRbeta CDR3 regions from genomic DNA. The authors' analysis ran thus. Nucleated cell counts per sample were estimated from amplification of reference gene primers within the assay. Sequence reads were collapsed and filtered to measure the absolute abundance of every unique TCRbeta CDR3 rearrangement. For each sample, productive Simpson clonality was calculated by taking the square root of Simpson's diversity index across productive rearrangements. Imported from immuneACCESS, the table was reduced by TCRdb to in-frame sequences with V and J called. These copies leave out some clones; in studies compared against another copy, an unresolved V gene accounts for under half, and the cause of the remainder is not known. For V, J and clone size, that table is used; D and trimming come from the DNA. For this sample the table gives 120,000 to 150,000 clones, of which roughly 90% were detected only once. The ten top clones hold approximately 2.4% of the sample.

V is cut back by 4 bases and J by 5 bases, with 2 bases in the junction unmatched. CDR1 and CDR2, per the germline V gene, are SGHTA and FQGNSA. From its cysteine to its phenylalanine, the CDR3 spans 15 amino acids. The CDR3 DNA has 45 bases and is translated from base 1. This receptor was taken from a human donor in a cohort sampled during active COVID-19. The sample consisted of peripheral blood. The chain uses TRBV7-2 and TRBJ2-2, and TRBD2 aligns with 12 junction nucleotides. The nucleotide sequence reads as follows: TGTGCCAGCAGCTCGACTAGCGGGAGTACCGGGGAGCTGTTTTTT. Translated, it reads CASSSTSGSTGELFF.